This T cell receptor (beta chain) was profiled in a study of T-cell reconstitution after alpha-beta-depleted transplantation in children. This CDR3 contains 14 residues. V was shortened by 0 bases and J by 3 bases, with 7 bases between the two germline ends. Germline V lookup: CDR1 SGHRS, CDR2 YFSETQ. TCRbeta library preparation incorporated unique molecular identifiers. TCRdb analysed the PCR reads with MiXCR anew, one entry per CDR3 protein. The profile shows a few hundred thousand distinct CDR3 sequences, 18% of them singletons. This clonotype has a handful of counts. The chain couples TRBV5-1 to TRBJ2-1; D is unresolved. The sequencing here drew on PBMCs from the stem cell graft donor, taken from the stem cell graft. This clonotype was sampled from a human donor who donated a stem cell graft to a child with acute lymphoblastic leukemia. CDR3 amino acids: CASSLGQNYNEQFF. In DNA form, the CDR3 reads TGCGCCAGCAGCTTGGGCCAGAACTACAATGAGCAGTTCTTC.